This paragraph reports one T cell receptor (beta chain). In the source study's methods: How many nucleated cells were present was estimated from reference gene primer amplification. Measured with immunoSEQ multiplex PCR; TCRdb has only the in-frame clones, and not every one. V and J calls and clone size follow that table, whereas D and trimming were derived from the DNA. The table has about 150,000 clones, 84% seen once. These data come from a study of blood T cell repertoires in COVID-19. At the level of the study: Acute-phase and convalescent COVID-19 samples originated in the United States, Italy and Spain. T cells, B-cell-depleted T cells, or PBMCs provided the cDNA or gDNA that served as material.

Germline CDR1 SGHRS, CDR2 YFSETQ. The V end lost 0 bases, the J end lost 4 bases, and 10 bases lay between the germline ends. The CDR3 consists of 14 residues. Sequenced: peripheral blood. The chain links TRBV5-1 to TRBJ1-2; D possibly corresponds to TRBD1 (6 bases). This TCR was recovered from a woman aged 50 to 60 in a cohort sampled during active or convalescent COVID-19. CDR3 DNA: TGCGCCAGCAGCTTGGGGGACAAGCTCTATGGCTACACCTTC. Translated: CASSLGDKLYGYTF. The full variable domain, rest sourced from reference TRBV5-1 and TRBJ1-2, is KAGVTQTPRYLIKTRGQQVTLSCSPISGHRSVSWYQQTPGQGLQFLFEYFSETQRNKGNFPGRFSGRQFSNSRSEMNVSTLELGDSALYLCASSLGDKLYGYTFGSGTRLTVV.